The 22 T cell receptor beta chains reported below all come from one sample, sequenced in a study of blood T cell repertoires in COVID-19. Only in-frame clones appear in the TCRdb table, and some are missing; sequencing was by immunoSEQ multiplex PCR. The repertoire holds fewer than 200,000 clones, with about 74% as singletons. Input material: peripheral blood. The receptors come from a man between 60 and 70 years old with acute or convalescent COVID-19.

The chain recombines TRBV19 with TRBJ2-7; 9 bases agree with TRBD1. Germline lookup yields CDR1 LNHDA and CDR2 SQIVND (reference sequence). The CDR3 spans 16 residues. The J segment lost 5 bases and the V segment lost 4 bases, leaving 12 bases of the junction unmatched. The CDR3 region is CASSNGPGQGEDEQYF. Written as DNA, the CDR3 is TGTGCCAGTAGTAACGGCCCGGGACAGGGAGAGGACGAGCAGTACTTC.

This chain links TRBV6-5 with TRBJ2-7, with 9 bases lining up with TRBD1. The J segment lost 5 bases and the V segment lost 6 bases, leaving 8 bases of the junction unmatched. CDR3 length equals 14 residues. Looked up from germline, CDR1 is MNHEY and CDR2 is SVGAGI. The CDR3 is CASSPGTGYDEQYF. The CDR3 DNA is TGTGCCAGCAGCCCCGGGACAGGGTATGACGAGCAGTACTTC.

The V gene is TRBV2, the J gene TRBJ2-5, with 8 bases lining up with TRBD2. The CDR3 has 15 residues. With 1 base clipped from V and 5 bases from J, the junction kept 6 bases outside the gene matches. Germline values: CDR1 SNHLY, CDR2 FYNNEI. CDR3 loop: CASSEGGGFQETQYF. DNA for the CDR3: TGTGCCAGCAGTGAAGGCGGGGGGTTCCAGGAGACCCAGTACTTC.

The DNA of the CDR3 is TGCGCCAGCAGCCAAGAGCACCACAGGAGTAATCAGCCCCAGCATTTT. Encoded protein: CASSQEHHRSNQPQHF. The J gene is TRBJ1-5, the V gene TRBV4-1; tentatively, D is TRBD1 (5 bases). This CDR3 comprises 16 residues. Germline values: CDR1 MGHRA, CDR2 YSYEKL. Trimming cost V 0 bases and J 4 bases, with 13 bases left between them.

The chain links TRBV6-2 or TRBV6-3 to TRBJ1-1; 7 bases match TRBD1. This CDR3 has 12 residues. Trimming cost V 4 bases and J 6 bases; bases outside gene matches: 2. Germline V gives CDR1 MNHEY, CDR2 SVGEGT. The CDR3 sequence is CASSFGQAEAFF. The DNA of the CDR3 is TGTGCCAGCAGTTTTGGACAGGCTGAAGCTTTCTTT.

CDR3 in amino acids: CSVEDLFPEAFF. In DNA, the CDR3 is TGCAGCGTTGAAGATCTATTTCCTGAAGCTTTCTTT. The chain recombines TRBV29-1 with TRBJ1-1; the D is unclear. The germline V gene has CDR1 SQVTM and CDR2 ANQGSEA. The CDR3 runs 12 residues. V lost 0 bases and J 6 bases, leaving 8 bases between the germline ends.

The rearrangement links TRBV3-1 (or the pseudogene TRBV3-2) to TRBJ1-5; D is undetermined. CDR1 is LGHDT and CDR2 is YNNKEL in the germline V gene (reference sequence). The CDR3 covers 14 residues. Trimming cost V 5 bases and J 1 base, with 9 bases left between them. DNA of the CDR3: TGTGCCAGCAGCGTGGAGTTAAGCAATCAGCCCCAGCATTTT. Encoded protein: CASSVELSNQPQHF.

This rearrangement joins TRBV27 to TRBJ2-5; 11 bases match TRBD2. This CDR3 contains 16 residues. Germline CDR1 reads MNHEY; CDR2 reads SMNVEV (reference sequence). Unmatched junction bases numbered 5, after V lost 5 bases and J lost 0 bases. The CDR3 sequence: CASSPGLAGYQETQYF. The CDR3 nucleotides are TGTGCCAGCAGTCCTGGACTAGCGGGTTACCAAGAGACCCAGTACTTC.

The chain couples TRBV6-1 to TRBJ1-5, with TRBD1 matching 8 bases. The CDR3 spans 15 residues. Germline CDR1 reads MNHNS; CDR2 reads SASEGT. The V and J ends lost 5 bases and 2 bases, in that order; junction bases with no gene match: 5. The CDR3 DNA follows: TGTGCCAGCAGTCAGGGGGCTCGGGGCAATCAGCCCCAGCATTTT. It translates to CASSQGARGNQPQHF.

The CDR3 bases are TGTGCCAGTGGAGGGAAGCTAGCGGGGGGGATCTACAATGAGCAGTTCTTC. Residues: CASGGKLAGGIYNEQFF. The V call is TRBV7-8, the J call TRBJ2-1, with 12 positions matching TRBD2. CDR1 is SGHVS and CDR2 is FQNEAQ in the germline V gene. This CDR3 is built from 17 residues. J lost 3 bases, V lost 9 bases, and 12 bases had no gene match. The full variable domain, completed using reference TRBV7-8 and TRBJ2-1, is GAGVSQSPRYKVAKRGQDVALRCDPISGHVSLFWYQQALGQGPEFLTYFQNEAQLDKSGLPSDRFFAERPEGSVSTLKIQRTQQEDSAVYLCASGGKLAGGIYNEQFFGPGTRLTVL.

This sequence joins TRBV2 and TRBJ2-1, with TRBD1 as a possible D gene (5 bases). The germline gives CDR1 SNHLY, CDR2 FYNNEI. This CDR3 has 13 amino acids. The ends were cut back, 5 bases at V and 8 bases at J, with 13 bases in the middle. Here the CDR3 DNA reads TGTGCCAGCAGTTACGGCAGGGCATATGAGCAGTTCTTC. It codes for CASSYGRAYEQFF.

On this clone: This same CDR3 is encoded by further DNA sequences in the sample. The chain employs TRBV12-3 or TRBV12-4 and TRBJ1-5; TRBD1 matches at 7 bases. V gave up 5 bases and J gave up 6 bases; unmatched junction bases: 1. CDR3 size: 12 residues. The CDR3, as DNA: TGTGCCAGCAGTCAGGGGGGTCAGCCCCAGCATTTT. Protein product: CASSQGGQPQHF.

The chain uses TRBV27 and TRBJ1-4; no definite D call. This CDR3 comprises 15 residues. Germline CDR1 reads MNHEY; CDR2 reads SMNVEV (reference sequence). Trimming took off 4 bases at V and 6 bases at J, with 15 bases between the two ends. The CDR3 nucleotides read TGTGCCAGCAGTTCCCCCTGGGCGGGTGATGAAAAACTGTTTTTT. This codes for CASSSPWAGDEKLFF.

In its sample, this clone was seen once. The rearrangement uses TRBV5-1 and TRBJ1-3, with a weak D call TRBD1 (5 bases). This CDR3 spans 16 amino acids. V was trimmed by 4 bases and J by 0 bases, leaving 14 bases between them. Germline loops: CDR1 SGHRS, CDR2 YFSETQ. Here the CDR3 DNA reads TGCGCCAGCAGCCCGGGGGGAGGTAGCTCTGGAAACACCATATATTTT. It yields the protein CASSPGGGSSGNTIYF.

This clone was picked up one time. The chain carries TRBV7-3 and TRBJ2-2, with unresolved D. Germline V gives CDR1 SGHTA, CDR2 FQGTGA. The ends were cut back, 5 bases at V and 0 bases at J, with 13 bases in the middle. CDR3 size: 16 residues. CDR3 sequence (DNA): TGTGCCAGCAGCCCCCAAGCCCCTCCGAACACCGGGGAGCTGTTTTTT. Translated, it gives CASSPQAPPNTGELFF.

This clone appeared a few times. A junction boundary mismatches the germline segment, possibly from a read error. CDR3 bases: TGTGCCAGCGGTTTCGGGACAGCGCCCTACGAGCAGTACTTC. This gives the protein CASGFGTAPYEQYF. The chain is built from TRBV28 and TRBJ2-7; TRBD1 aligns across 7 bases. CDR3 size: 14 residues. Germline V gives CDR1 MDHEN, CDR2 SYDVKM.

This chain uses TRBV5-1 with TRBJ2-1, with 9 bases that match TRBD2. The CDR3 has 16 amino acids. The germline V gene encodes CDR1 SGHRS and CDR2 YFSETQ. The junction had 8 bases not matched to a gene; V was cut back by 0 bases and J by 7 bases. DNA of the CDR3: TGCGCCAGCAGCTTGGTGGGAGCGGGGGGAATTAATGAGCAGTTCTTC. This codes for CASSLVGAGGINEQFF.

The V call is TRBV19, the J call TRBJ1-1; 7 positions agree with TRBD1. Per germline, CDR1 LNHDA and CDR2 SQIVND (reference sequence). This CDR3 spans 14 amino acids. After removal of 4 bases from V and 4 bases from J, the junction contained 6 bases not matched to a gene. CDR3 coding DNA: TGTGCCAGTAGTAGGAGACAGGGTAGCACTGAAGCTTTCTTT. This gives the protein CASSRRQGSTEAFF.

V gene TRBV12-3 or TRBV12-4 combines with J gene TRBJ2-7; D gene uncertain. The CDR3 totals 12 residues. Trimming removed 5 bases from V and 3 bases from J, with 8 bases in between. The CDR3 nucleotides read TGTGCCAGCAGTGCCCTATACTACGAGCAGTACTTC. Its protein is CASSALYYEQYF.

The V gene is TRBV19, the J gene TRBJ2-7, with TRBD1 matching over 9 bases. The germline V gene has CDR1 LNHDA and CDR2 SQIVND (reference sequence). J lost 1 base, V lost 1 base, and 2 bases had no gene match. The CDR3 sequence is 15 residues long. The CDR3 coding sequence is TGTGCCAGTAGTATAGCTGGGACAGGGTCCTACGAGCAGTACTTC. Amino acid sequence: CASSIAGTGSYEQYF.

The genes are TRBV10-1 and TRBJ1-1, with 8 bases matching TRBD1. With V trimmed by 2 bases and J by 4 bases, 0 bases remained unmatched. The V gene's germline CDR1 is WNHNN and CDR2 SYGVQD (reference sequence). The CDR3 spans 13 residues. This chain's CDR3 is CASSETGGTEAFF. Written as DNA, the CDR3 is TGCGCCAGCAGTGAGACAGGGGGCACTGAAGCTTTCTTT.

The V call is TRBV6-6, the J call TRBJ1-2, with TRBD1 identical over 7 bases. The CDR3 consists of 13 residues. The V segment lost 6 bases and the J segment 3 bases; nucleotides outside the gene matches: 4. CDR1 and CDR2 from the germline V gene are MNHNY and SVGAGI (reference sequence). In nucleotides, the CDR3 is TGTGCCAGCAGCCCCACAGGGGACTATGGCTACACCTTC. It encodes CASSPTGDYGYTF.